The 18 T cell receptor beta chains below were found in one sample sequenced in a study of vaccination and CD4 T cells after COVID-19. As for treatment: approximately nine-day PBMC culture with coronavirus spike peptide pools or control peptides (ViraFEST assay). CD4+ T-cell collection from the unexposed donor predated the COVID-19 pandemic (2011-2018). These receptors lack a known antigen. Cultured CD4+ T-cell DNA underwent Oncomine TCR Beta short-read sequencing. TCRdb recomputed calls from the PCR reads with MiXCR, one row per CDR3 protein. Here the sample spans approximately 7,600 distinct CDR3 sequences, around 50% being singletons. The sample taken for sequencing was CD4+ T cells from blood, cultured in vitro. Receptor source: a human donor in good health.

The chain links TRBV19 to TRBJ1-6, with 7 bases aligning to TRBD1. Germline V gene data show CDR1 as LNHDA and CDR2 as SQIVND (reference sequence). The CDR3 is 13 amino acids. With V trimmed by 5 bases and J by 9 bases, 4 bases remained unmatched. CDR3 protein: CASSLTGTSPLHF. Here the CDR3 DNA reads TGTGCCAGTAGTCTGACAGGGACTTCACCCCTCCACTTT. The whole variable domain, remainder taken from reference TRBV19 and TRBJ1-6, is DGGITQSPKYLFRKEGQNVTLSCEQNLNHDAMYWYRQDPGQGLRLIYYSQIVNDFQKGDIAEGYSVSREKKESFPLTVTSAQKNPTAFYLCASSLTGTSPLHFGNGTRLTVT.

This rearrangement joins TRBV10-2 to TRBJ2-2; 8 bases align to TRBD1. The germline V gene has CDR1 WSHSY and CDR2 SAAADI. CDR3 length: 14 amino acids. V trimming: 3 bases; J trimming: 4 bases; junction bases outside the gene matches: 1. The CDR3 protein is CASSEQGGTGELFF. DNA for the CDR3: TGCGCCAGCAGTGAACAGGGGGGCACCGGGGAGCTGTTTTTT.

The gene calls are TRBV19 and TRBJ2-2; tentatively, D is TRBD2 (6 bases). The CDR3 is 17 amino acids. With 8 bases removed from V and 6 bases from J, the gap between germline ends came to 25 bases. Germline values: CDR1 LNHDA, CDR2 SQIVND (reference sequence). CDR3 region: CASRARAGGDRSGELFF. CDR3 DNA sequence: TGTGCCAGTCGAGCGCGGGCGGGCGGGGATCGGTCCGGGGAGCTGTTTTTT.

This clonotype has a handful of counts. The chain carries TRBV2 and TRBJ1-5; D remains unclear. The ends were cut back, 0 bases at V and 4 bases at J, with 7 bases in the middle. This CDR3 has 14 amino acids. Germline V gives CDR1 SNHLY, CDR2 FYNNEI. CDR3 amino acids: CASSEATENQPQHF. In nucleotides, the CDR3 is TGTGCCAGCAGTGAAGCGACGGAGAATCAGCCCCAGCATTTT.

By sample share, this clonotype is large (0.1 to 1%). V is TRBV20-1 and J is TRBJ1-1; possibly TRBD1 for D (5 bases). Trimming took off 2 bases at V and 0 bases at J, with 16 bases between the two ends. CDR3 length: 16 amino acids. Germline lookup yields CDR1 DFQATT and CDR2 SNEGSKA (reference sequence). CDR3 sequence: CSARNYRDPVNTEAFF. DNA for the CDR3: TGCAGTGCTAGAAATTACCGGGACCCTGTGAACACTGAAGCTTTCTTT.

Worth noting for this clonotype: The germline gene is not matched at one end of the junction; a read error may be the cause. The rearrangement joins TRBV7-9 to TRBJ2-7, with 7 nucleotides matching TRBD2. CDR3 size: 16 residues. Per germline, CDR1 SEHNR and CDR2 FQNEAQ (reference sequence). The CDR3 loop reads CASSIAGGRASYEQYF. CDR3 nucleotides: TGTGCCAGCAGCATAGCGGGTGGCAGGGCGAGCTACGAGCAGTACTTC.

The V and J genes are TRBV19 and TRBJ1-2; TRBD1 is a possible D gene (6 bases). The CDR3 length is 13 residues. Germline V gene data show CDR1 as LNHDA and CDR2 as SQIVND (reference sequence). Trimming removed 4 bases at V and 0 bases at J, with 6 bases between. Here the CDR3 reads CASSRTANYGYTF. The CDR3 DNA is TGTGCCAGTAGTAGGACAGCTAACTATGGCTACACCTTC.

The chain links TRBV6-1 to TRBJ2-2; 9 nucleotides line up with TRBD1. J lost 2 bases, V lost 11 bases, and 12 bases had no gene match. The CDR3 runs to 16 residues. Germline V gene lookup returns CDR1 MNHNS and CDR2 SASEGT. The DNA for the CDR3 is TGTGCCTGCACCTCAGGACAGGGGAGTAACACCGGGGAGCTGTTTTTT. Translating it yields CACTSGQGSNTGELFF.

The rearrangement joins TRBV6-2 or TRBV6-3 to TRBJ1-5, with D unclear. The V end lost 4 bases, the J end lost 7 bases, and 8 bases lay between the germline ends. The CDR3 extends over 12 amino acids. From germline, CDR1 is MNHEY and CDR2 SVGEGT. The CDR3 bases are TGTGCCAGCAGTTCGAGGTTCCAGCCCCAGCATTTT. Its protein product is CASSSRFQPQHF.

The sample holds a few counts of this clonotype. This chain joins TRBV7-6 and TRBJ1-3; no definite D call. V was cut by 1 base and J by 0 bases, with 7 bases left in between. From germline, CDR1 is SGHVS and CDR2 FNYEAQ. This CDR3 has 15 residues. The CDR3 is CASSLELNSGNTIYF. The CDR3 region has the DNA TGTGCCAGCAGCTTAGAGCTGAACTCTGGAAACACCATATATTTT.

There are a few counts of this clonotype. The chain couples TRBV12-3 or TRBV12-4 to TRBJ2-7; the D is unclear. This CDR3 is built from 12 residues. The ends were cut back, 6 bases at V and 3 bases at J, with 9 bases in the middle. This CDR3 is CASSPQSYEQYF. CDR3 DNA: TGTGCCAGCAGCCCACAGAGCTACGAGCAGTACTTC.

The chain uses TRBV19 and TRBJ1-6, with 9 bases identical to TRBD1. There are 16 residues in the CDR3. CDR1 is LNHDA and CDR2 is SQIVND in the germline V gene (reference sequence). J gave up 5 bases and V 3 bases, and 5 bases lay outside the gene matches. CDR3 amino acids: CASSIRGTGNNSPLHF. CDR3 DNA: TGTGCCAGTAGTATCCGCGGGACAGGGAATAATTCACCCCTCCACTTT.

This clonotype was seen a single time. This sequence joins TRBV28 and TRBJ1-3; maybe TRBD1 (5 bases). The length of the CDR3 is 16 residues. The V end was cut by 7 bases, the J end by 2 bases, with 18 bases between. Germline V CDR1 and CDR2: MDHEN, SYDVKM. For the CDR3, the DNA is TGTGCCAGCACCCCAAAAGCGGCAGGGACTGGAAACACCATATATTTT. It is translated as CASTPKAAGTGNTIYF.

J is TRBJ2-2 and V is TRBV7-9; 7 bases match TRBD2. The ends lost 3 bases at V and 2 bases at J; junction bases unmatched: 12. This CDR3 has 18 amino acids. The germline V gene encodes CDR1 SEHNR and CDR2 FQNEAQ (reference sequence). CDR3 DNA sequence: TGTGCCAGCAGCTTCCTCCCGGGAGCGGGGAAAAACACCGGGGAGCTGTTTTTT. Translation gives CASSFLPGAGKNTGELFF.

This clonotype was seen a few times. The chain links TRBV7-2 to TRBJ1-6; the D is unclear. Looked up from germline, CDR1 is SGHTA and CDR2 is FQGNSA. The CDR3 is 16 amino acids. Between the trimmed V and J ends, which lost 3 bases and 1 base, there was a span of 10 bases. This CDR3 reads CASSFRGGSYNSPLHF. The DNA of the CDR3 is TGTGCCAGCAGCTTTCGGGGAGGGTCCTATAATTCACCCCTCCACTTT. Looking up the rest from reference TRBV7-2 and TRBJ1-6 gives the full variable domain: GAGVSQSPSNKVTEKGKDVELRCDPISGHTALYWYRQSLGQGLEFLIYFQGNSAPDKSGLPSDRFSAERTGGSVSTLTIQRTQQEDSAVYLCASSFRGGSYNSPLHFGNGTRLTVT.

The rearrangement uses TRBV14 and TRBJ2-1; D may be TRBD2 (6 bases). The germline gives CDR1 SGHDN, CDR2 FVKESK. The CDR3 contains 15 residues. The germline V and J ends were trimmed by 1 base and 1 base, with 8 bases remaining between them. CDR3 nucleotides: TGTGCCAGCAGCCAAGTGGGGGGATCCTACAATGAGCAGTTCTTC. Translation: CASSQVGGSYNEQFF.

This clonotype was counted between two and nine times. The chain employs TRBV10-2 and TRBJ2-2; D is perhaps TRBD1 (5 bases). CDR1 is WSHSY and CDR2 is SAAADI in the germline V gene. The CDR3 loop spans 15 amino acids. The V end lost 5 bases, the J end lost 0 bases, and 10 bases lay between the germline ends. Here the CDR3 reads CASSNTGTNTGELFF. CDR3 nucleotide sequence: TGCGCCAGCAGTAACACAGGCACGAACACCGGGGAGCTGTTTTTT.

The chain employs TRBV7-2 and TRBJ2-5, with TRBD2 as a possible D gene (6 bases). The ends were cut back, 3 bases at V and 5 bases at J, with 16 bases in the middle. The germline V gene has CDR1 SGHTA and CDR2 FQGNSA. The CDR3 is 15 amino acids. CDR3 sequence: CASSFGGPGEETQYF. The CDR3 nucleotides are TGTGCCAGCAGCTTTGGAGGACCGGGGGAGGAGACCCAGTACTTC.